This T cell receptor (beta chain) derives from a study of spatial heterogeneity in lung cancer. This CDR3 has 12 residues. Trimming removed 1 base from V and 4 bases from J, with 6 bases in between. Germline V gene data show CDR1 as DFQATT and CDR2 as SNEGSKA (reference sequence). TCRdb redid the calling of the 5' RACE reads with MiXCR, one entry per CDR3 protein. The sample includes 35,000 to 55,000 distinct CDR3 sequences, 12% of them seen just once. This clonotype has at least ten counts. Time point of the sample: blood at routine non-recurrence follow-up after resection. This clonotype was obtained from a male donor with early-stage non-small cell lung cancer. Sequences were derived from PBMCs, sampled at follow-up. The rearrangement joins TRBV20-1 to TRBJ2-3; no clear D gene. The CDR3 DNA follows: TGCAGTGCTAGAGTTGGCGCAGATACGCAGTATTTT. The encoded protein is CSARVGADTQYF.